These T cell receptor beta chains were read from a single sample in a study of tumor-infiltrating lymphocytes in primary liver carcinoma. TCRdb passed the multiplex PCR reads through MiXCR, listing each CDR3 protein once. The data hold around 99,000 distinct CDR3 sequences, with around 68% observed a single time. Source material: tumor-adjacent normal liver tissue. All receptors derive from a man aged 40-55 years with primary liver carcinoma and hepatitis B virus infection. The CDR3 runs from the conserved cysteine through the conserved F or W. A D gene is named only where the DNA matches it firmly. The size entry is marked missing in some rows and otherwise reads once, few, many or a size class.

NA	TRBV6-1	NA	TRBJ2-1	CPSRLNPGDEQFF	TGTCCCAGCAGGTTAAACCCTGGCGATGAGCAGTTCTTC
NA	TRBV11-2	NA	TRBJ1-2	CASSFTGVTYGCTF	NA
NA	TRBV29-1	NA	TRBJ2-1	CSARTGLVGGEQFF	TGCAGCGCACGGACGGGGCTAGTGGGCGGGGAGCAGTTCTTC
NA	TRBV5-1	NA	TRBJ1-1	CASSLGGAGETGAFF	TGCGCCAGCAGCTTGGGAGGGGCAGGCGAGACTGGAGCTTTCTTT
TRBD1	TRBV10-3	NA	TRBJ1-5	CVISESEGADQSQHF	TGCGTCATCAGTGAGTCGGAGGGGGCAGATCAGTCCCAGCATTTT
NA	TRBV6-5	many	TRBJ2-7	CASSYWRDGNYEQYF	TGTGCCAGCAGTTACTGGCGGGACGGTAACTACGAGCAGTACTTC
NA	TRBV7-9	NA	TRBJ1-1	CASSIEGGRIEAFF	TGTGCCAGCAGTATAGAGGGGGGTCGCATTGAAGCTTTCTTT
TRBD1	TRBV19	NA	TRBJ1-1	CASSPRTGGTEAFF	TGTGCCAGTAGTCCCAGGACAGGGGGCACTGAAGCTTTCTTT
TRBD2	TRBV24-1	NA	TRBJ2-1	CATSDLGLAAGDEQFF	TGTGCCACCAGTGATCTGGGACTAGCGGCGGGCGATGAGCAGTTCTTC
TRBD1	TRBV6-5	NA	TRBJ2-1	CASSREQGAKNEQSF	TGCGCCAGCAGCCGCGAACAGGGGGCTAAGAATGAGCAGTCCTTC
NA	TRBV11-2	NA	TRBJ2-7	CASSMAPGPGYEQYF	TGTGCCAGCAGCATGGCACCGGGTCCGGGCTATGAGCAGTACTTC
NA	TRBV11-2	NA	TRBJ2-7	CASARSSSYEQYF	TGTGCGAGCGCCCGGAGCAGCTCCTACGAGCAGTACTTC
TRBD1	TRBV6-1	many	TRBJ2-3	CASSLGRGLGGTQYF	TGTGCCAGCAGCCTCGGCAGGGGGTTAGGGGGTACGCAGTATTTT
NA	TRBV6-2/TRBV6-3	NA	TRBJ2-2	CASSEPYGRKIGELFF	TGTGCCAGCAGTGAACCTTACGGGCGGAAGATCGGGGAGCTGTTTTTT
NA	TRBV30	NA	TRBJ2-5	CAWTGIVQETQYF	TGTGCCTGGACAGGGATCGTCCAAGAGACCCAGTACTTC
NA	TRBV11-2	NA	TRBJ1-4	CESSLEVGDEKLVF	TGTGAAAGCAGCTTAGAGGTTGGGGACGAAAAACTGGTTTTT
TRBD2	TRBV7-9	NA	TRBJ2-2	CVSSFNSGEPFF	TGTGTCAGCAGCTTTAACAGCGGGGAGCCGTTTTTT
TRBD2	TRBV11-3	NA	TRBJ2-7	CASIPSTSGRDKQYF	TGTGCCAGCATCCCCTCTACTAGCGGGAGAGATAAGCAGTATTTC
NA	TRBV29-1	many	TRBJ2-5	CSARSTIQYF	TGCAGCGCCAGATCCACTATCCAGTACTTC
NA	TRBV11-2	NA	TRBJ2-1	CASSPNYGDERFF	TGTGCCAGCAGCCCCAACTATGGCGATGAGCGGTTCTTC
NA	TRBV14	NA	TRBJ2-1	CVSSQEKGVNEQFF	TGTGTCAGCAGCCAAGAAAAGGGGGTAAATGAGCAGTTCTTC
TRBD1	TRBV11-2	NA	TRBJ2-7	CARSLTWDRVYEQYF	TGTGCCAGAAGCTTGACCTGGGACAGGGTCTACGAACAGTACTTC
NA	TRBV11-2	NA	TRBJ2-2	CTGSLGMNTGELFF	TGTACCGGCAGCTTAGGGATGAACACCGGGGAGCTGTTTTTT
NA	TRBV5-1	many	TRBJ2-7	CASSLLGSSYEQYF	TGCGCCAGCAGCCTCCTAGGGAGCTCCTACGAGCAGTACTTC
TRBD1	TRBV12-3/TRBV12-4	once	TRBJ1-5	CVSRGRGSGSNQPQHF	TGTGTCAGCAGGGGGAGAGGGTCAGGGAGCAATCAGCCCCAGCATTTT
NA	TRBV7-9	NA	TRBJ2-7	CASSPNIYEQYF	TGTGCCAGCAGCCCAAACATTTACGAGCAGTACTTC
TRBD1	TRBV30	many	TRBJ1-2	CAWSVQGTYGYTF	TGTGCCTGGAGTGTACAGGGGACGTATGGCTACACCTTC
NA	TRBV12-5	NA	TRBJ2-2	CASGPPGSSHTGELFF	TGTGCTAGTGGCCCCCCGGGCAGCTCACACACCGGGGAGCTGTTTTTT
TRBD1	TRBV28	NA	TRBJ1-2	CASGLDRVAAGYTF	TGTGCCAGCGGCCTTGACAGGGTTGCGGCTGGCTACACCTTC
NA	TRBV10-1	many	TRBJ2-3	CASSGGPDTQYF	TGCGCCAGCAGTGGGGGGCCAGATACGCAGTATTTT
TRBD2	TRBV4-2	NA	TRBJ2-2	CASSPGLGNTWELFF	TGTGCCAGTAGCCCGGGACTAGGGAACACCTGGGAGCTGTTTTTT
TRBD2	TRBV5-4	NA	TRBJ2-3	CHSSLSGSYADTQYF	TGTCACAGCAGCCTTAGCGGGAGTTATGCAGATACGCAGTATTTT
NA	TRBV29-1	many	TRBJ1-2	CSVDPSSGFLGGYTF	TGCAGCGTTGATCCCAGTTCGGGGTTCCTTGGGGGCTACACCTTC
TRBD2	TRBV27	NA	TRBJ2-1	CASSGIAGVVNEQFF	TGTGCCAGCAGTGGTATAGCGGGAGTGGTCAATGAGCAGTTCTTC
NA	TRBV4-1	NA	TRBJ1-5	CASSQVRRQPQHF	TGCGCCAGCAGCCAAGTTAGGAGGCAGCCCCAGCACTTT
TRBD1	TRBV6-1	many	TRBJ1-2	CASSSSPGTGGGGYTF	TGTGCCAGCAGTTCTAGTCCCGGGACAGGGGGAGGAGGCTACACCTTC
NA	TRBV11-2	NA	TRBJ2-3	CASSLAQLSTDAQYF	TGTGCCAGCAGCTTAGCACAGCTAAGCACAGATGCCCAGTATTTT
NA	TRBV11-2	NA	TRBJ1-1	CASSIGHTEALF	TGTGCCAGTAGCATAGGGCACACTGAAGCTTTATTT
NA	TRBV5-4	many	TRBJ2-5	CASSLASGEETQYF	TGTGCCAGCAGCTTGGCGTCAGGCGAAGAGACCCAGTACTTC
TRBD2	TRBV12-5	once	TRBJ2-1	CASGLVEPGTSGSGPYNQQFF	TGTGCTAGTGGTTTGGTTGAACCGGGGACTAGCGGGTCGGGTCCCTATAATCAGCAGTTCTTC
NA	TRBV29-1	NA	TRBJ2-6	CCVAPDRTGANVLTF	TGCTGCGTTGCGCCGGATAGGACTGGGGCCAACGTCCTGACTTTC
TRBD2	TRBV6-1	NA	TRBJ2-2	CATNEVGLGTGELFF	TGTGCCACCAATGAAGTGGGACTAGGAACCGGGGAGCTGTTTTTT
TRBD2	TRBV28	few	TRBJ2-7	CASRLPGLTYEQYF	TGTGCCAGCAGGCTCCCGGGACTAACGTACGAGCAGTACTTC
TRBD1	TRBV12-3/TRBV12-4	NA	TRBJ2-2	CVSSPTGSGELFF	TGTGTTAGCAGCCCGACAGGGTCCGGGGAGCTGTTTTTT
NA	TRBV28	NA	TRBJ1-2	CASSSDKGGNYGYTF	TGTGCCAGCAGTTCGGACAAGGGAGGTAACTATGGCTACACCTTC
NA	TRBV19	few	TRBJ2-1	CASTVNGYNEQLF	TGTGCCAGCACCGTTAACGGTTACAATGAGCAACTCTTC
NA	TRBV2	few	TRBJ1-5	CASSRGQNQPQHF	TGTGCCAGCAGTCGCGGGCAGAATCAGCCCCAGCATTTT
NA	TRBV5-4	many	TRBJ2-4	CASSFTGGLRRAKNIQYF	TGTGCCAGCAGCTTTACAGGAGGGCTGAGAAGGGCCAAAAACATTCAGTACTTC
NA	TRBV11-2	NA	TRBJ2-7	CASSSTDTAYEQYF	TGTGCCAGCAGCTCAACTGACACTGCCTACGAACAGTACTTT
TRBD2	TRBV12-3/TRBV12-4	NA	TRBJ2-3	CTSSPGTSGTDTQYF	TGTACCAGCAGTCCCGGGACTAGCGGAACAGATACACAGTATTTT
TRBD1	TRBV4-1	many	TRBJ1-5	CASSQNTDRVGQPQHF	TGCGCCAGCAGCCAAAACACGGACAGGGTCGGCCAGCCCCAGCATTTT
TRBD2	TRBV11-2	NA	TRBJ2-1	CASSPGLVFEQFF	TGTGCCAGCAGCCCAGGACTAGTGTTTGAGCAATTCTTC